This T cell receptor beta chain is drawn from a study of blood T cell repertoires in COVID-19. Sequencing was performed with immunoSEQ multiplex PCR; in TCRdb, only in-frame clones are kept and a portion is missing. The sample records about 120,000 clones, approximately 90% being singletons. Germline V gives CDR1 SGHAT, CDR2 FQNNGV. The CDR3 is 13 residues long. The V gene end was trimmed by 6 bases and the J gene end by 6 bases; junction bases not matched to a gene: 3. Sequencing was performed on peripheral blood. This chain links TRBV11-2 with TRBJ2-1; 9 nucleotides match TRBD2. The sequence came from a woman in her forties or fifties with acute or convalescent COVID-19. The CDR3 here is CASSPSGVNEQFF. CDR3 nucleotide sequence: TGTGCCAGCAGTCCTAGCGGGGTCAATGAGCAGTTCTTC. Drawing the rest from reference TRBV11-2 and TRBJ2-1, the complete variable domain is EAGVAQSPRYKIIEKRQSVAFWCNPISGHATLYWYQQILGQGPKLLIQFQNNGVVDDSQLPKDRFSAERLKGVDSTLKIQPAKLEDSAVYLCASSPSGVNEQFFGPGTRLTVL.